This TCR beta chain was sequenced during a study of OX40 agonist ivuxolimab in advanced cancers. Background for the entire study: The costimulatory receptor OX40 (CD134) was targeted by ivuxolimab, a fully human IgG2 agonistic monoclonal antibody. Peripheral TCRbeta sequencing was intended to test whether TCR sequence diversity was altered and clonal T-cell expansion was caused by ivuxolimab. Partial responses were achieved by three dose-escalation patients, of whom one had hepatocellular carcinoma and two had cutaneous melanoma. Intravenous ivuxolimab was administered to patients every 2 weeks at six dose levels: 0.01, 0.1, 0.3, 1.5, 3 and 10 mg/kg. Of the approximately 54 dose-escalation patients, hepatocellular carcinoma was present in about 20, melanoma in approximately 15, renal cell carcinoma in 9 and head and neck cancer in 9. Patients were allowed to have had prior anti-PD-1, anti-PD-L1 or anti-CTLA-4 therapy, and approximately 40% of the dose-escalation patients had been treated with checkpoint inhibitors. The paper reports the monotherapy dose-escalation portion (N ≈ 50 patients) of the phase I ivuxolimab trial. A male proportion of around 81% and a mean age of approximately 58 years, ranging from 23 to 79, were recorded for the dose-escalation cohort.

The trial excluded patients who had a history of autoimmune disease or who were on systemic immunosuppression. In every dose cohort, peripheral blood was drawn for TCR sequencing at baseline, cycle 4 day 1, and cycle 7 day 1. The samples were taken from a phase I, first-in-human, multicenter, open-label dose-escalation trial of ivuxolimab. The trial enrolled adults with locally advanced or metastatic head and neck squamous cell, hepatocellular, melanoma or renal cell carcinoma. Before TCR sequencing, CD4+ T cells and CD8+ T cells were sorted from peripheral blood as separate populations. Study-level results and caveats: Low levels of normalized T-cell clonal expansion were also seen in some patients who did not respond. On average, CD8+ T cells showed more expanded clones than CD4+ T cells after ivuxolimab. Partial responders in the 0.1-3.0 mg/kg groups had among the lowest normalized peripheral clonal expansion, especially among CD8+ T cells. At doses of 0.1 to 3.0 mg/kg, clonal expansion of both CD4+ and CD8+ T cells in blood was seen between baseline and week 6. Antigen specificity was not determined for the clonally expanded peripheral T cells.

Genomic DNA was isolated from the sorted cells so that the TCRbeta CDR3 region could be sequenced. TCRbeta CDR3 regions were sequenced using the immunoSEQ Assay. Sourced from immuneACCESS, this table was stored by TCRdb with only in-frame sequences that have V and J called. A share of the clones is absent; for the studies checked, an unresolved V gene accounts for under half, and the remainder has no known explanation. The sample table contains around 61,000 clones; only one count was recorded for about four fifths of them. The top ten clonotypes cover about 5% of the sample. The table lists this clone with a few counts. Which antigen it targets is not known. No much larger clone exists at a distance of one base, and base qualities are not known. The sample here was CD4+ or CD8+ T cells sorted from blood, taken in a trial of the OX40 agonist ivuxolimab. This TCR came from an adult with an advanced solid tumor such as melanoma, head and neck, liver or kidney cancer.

The DNA sequence is TGTGCCAGCAGCTTAAGTTATAGCACAGATACGCAGTATTTT. The resulting protein is CASSLSYSTDTQYF. This chain joins TRBV7-3 to TRBJ2-3; the D gene cannot be named for sure. The CDR3 goes from the cysteine to the phenylalanine over 14 residues. Only CDR3 DNA is held: 42 bases, read in frame from base 1. V loses 1 base of germline sequence and J loses 0 bases, and the interval between the two ends is 5 bases. The germline V gene yields SGHTA for CDR1 and FQGTGA for CDR2.